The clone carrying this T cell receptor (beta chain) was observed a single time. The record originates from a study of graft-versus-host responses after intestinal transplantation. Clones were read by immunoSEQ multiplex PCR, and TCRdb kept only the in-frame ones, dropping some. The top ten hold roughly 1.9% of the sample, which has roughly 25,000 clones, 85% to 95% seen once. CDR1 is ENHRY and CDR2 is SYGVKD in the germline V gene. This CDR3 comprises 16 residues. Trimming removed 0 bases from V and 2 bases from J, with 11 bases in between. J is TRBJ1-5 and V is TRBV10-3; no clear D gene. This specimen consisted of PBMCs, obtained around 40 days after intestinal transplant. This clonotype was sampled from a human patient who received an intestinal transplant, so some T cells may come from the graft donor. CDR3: CAISESGVRGNQPQHF. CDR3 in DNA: TGTGCCATCAGTGAGTCTGGGGTTCGTGGCAATCAGCCCCAGCATTTT.